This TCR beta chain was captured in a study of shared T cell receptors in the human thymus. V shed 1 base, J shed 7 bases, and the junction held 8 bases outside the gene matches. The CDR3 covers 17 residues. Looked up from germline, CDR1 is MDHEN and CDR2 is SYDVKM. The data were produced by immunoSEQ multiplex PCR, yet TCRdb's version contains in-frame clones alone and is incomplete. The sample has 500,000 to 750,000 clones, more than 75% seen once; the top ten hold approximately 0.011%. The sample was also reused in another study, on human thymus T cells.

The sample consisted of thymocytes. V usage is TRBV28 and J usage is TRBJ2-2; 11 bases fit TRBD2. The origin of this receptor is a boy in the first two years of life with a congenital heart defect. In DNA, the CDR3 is TGTGCCAGCAGTTTATCCCAACTAGCGGGAGCGTTCGGGGAGCTGTTTTTT. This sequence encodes CASSLSQLAGAFGELFF.